The subject of this entry is one T cell receptor (beta chain). This CDR3 comprises 14 residues. Trimming removed 3 bases from V and 4 bases from J; junction bases left unmatched: 3. From germline, CDR1 is SGHVS and CDR2 FQNEAQ. Using immunoSEQ multiplex PCR, the repertoire was profiled, and TCRdb retains in-frame clones only, with some absent. This table holds 300,000 to 450,000 clones, about nine tenths found once. The entry originates in a study of cytomegalovirus exposure and HLA in healthy donors. Study-level information: Later analysis reported that the roughly 120 validation repertoires shared the platform of the roughly 670 first-cohort repertoires.

Sequencing was done on a sample of PBMCs. The V call is TRBV7-8, the J call TRBJ2-7, with 10 bases matching TRBD1. The origin of this receptor is a woman between 18 and 29 years old in good health and CMV-seronegative. The CDR3 coding sequence is TGTGCCAGCAGCTTTGGGACAGGGGCTTACGAGCAGTACTTC. As protein: CASSFGTGAYEQYF.